This T cell receptor delta chain was retrieved from a study of γδ T cells in repeated Plasmodium falciparum infection. TCRdb re-processed the multiplex PCR reads using CATT. The data hold 40,000 to 55,000 delta-chain clones, with 1.9% observed a single time. This clone turned up a few times. Translating this DNA gives a protein that differs at residue 6 from the TCRdb one, which belongs to a much larger clone; a read error is likely, and the protein shown is this translation. The receptor's source is a pool of human donors (malaria-infected and uninfected, not separated). Sequenced: gamma-delta T cells from blood.

CDR3 amino acids: CALGARFQVYYEFYWGIRGGTDKLIF. CDR3 DNA sequence: TGTGCTCTTGGGGCAAGGTTTCAGGTCTACTACGAATTTTACTGGGGGATACGCGGGGGCACCGATAAACTCATCTTT. The rearrangement joins TRDV1 to TRDJ1, with TRDD3 matching 13 bases. Germline matching of the DNA provided the J gene here, since TCRdb leaves it blank. This CDR3 spans 26 amino acids. From germline, CDR1 is TSWWSYY and CDR2 QGS. V shed 4 bases and J 1 base; nucleotides not matched to a gene: 33.